The next 26 T cell receptor beta chains were all read from a single sample in a study of identical twins. TCRdb fed the 5' RACE reads into MiXCR, producing one record per CDR3 protein. The table records hundreds of thousands of distinct CDR3 sequences, around 12% of them present only once. This same sample was also part of a study on yellow fever vaccine responses in identical twins.

The sequenced sample was PBMCs. The origin of the receptors is a woman between 18 and 29 years old in good health.

V gene TRBV7-2 combines with J gene TRBJ2-1; maybe TRBD1 (5 bases). V lost 7 bases and J 5 bases, leaving 15 bases between the germline ends. This CDR3 contains 14 residues. Germline assignment: CDR1 SGHTA and CDR2 FQGNSA. In nucleotides, the CDR3 is TGTGCCAGCACCTTTGGGGCTAGAAACAATGAGCAGTTCTTC. Residues: CASTFGARNNEQFF.

The table lists this clonotype with many counts. The gene calls are TRBV20-1 and TRBJ1-4, with D perhaps matching TRBD1 (5 bases). This CDR3 has 13 amino acids. Germline values: CDR1 DFQATT, CDR2 SNEGSKA (reference sequence). V was trimmed by 6 bases and J by 5 bases, leaving 13 bases between them. CDR3 residues: CSAGGGVNEKLFF. CDR3 in DNA: TGCAGTGCCGGGGGGGGAGTAAATGAAAAACTGTTTTTT.

The chain has TRBV28 and TRBJ1-5; 7 bases align to TRBD1. The CDR3 is 15 amino acids. V gave up 6 bases and J gave up 3 bases; unmatched junction bases: 8. Germline assignment: CDR1 MDHEN and CDR2 SYDVKM. In DNA, the CDR3 is TGTGCCAGCAGATCAACAGGGGCGTCCAATCAGCCCCAGCATTTT. This sequence encodes CASRSTGASNQPQHF.

This clonotype was found a few times. The CDR3 DNA sequence: TGCAGTGCGGCCGCGGTACAGGGGTATAATTCACCCCTCCACTTT. It yields the protein CSAAAVQGYNSPLHF. The chain carries TRBV20-1 and TRBJ1-6; TRBD1 matches 7 bases. The CDR3 spans 15 residues. Germline loops: CDR1 DFQATT, CDR2 SNEGSKA (reference sequence). The junction had 9 bases not matched to a gene; V was cut back by 6 bases and J by 4 bases.

This clonotype has a handful of counts. The rearrangement joins TRBV11-2 to TRBJ1-6, with a weak D call TRBD1 (5 bases). The CDR3 has 18 residues. Deletions cut 5 bases from V and 3 bases from J, with 20 bases between. Germline CDR1 reads SGHAT; CDR2 reads FQNNGV. CDR3 in amino acids: CASSLRDLREIYNSPLHF. The CDR3 DNA follows: TGTGCCAGCAGCCTAAGGGACCTGCGGGAAATCTATAATTCACCCCTCCACTTT. The whole variable domain, filled in from reference TRBV11-2 and TRBJ1-6, reads EAGVAQSPRYKIIEKRQSVAFWCNPISGHATLYWYQQILGQGPKLLIQFQNNGVVDDSQLPKDRFSAERLKGVDSTLKIQPAKLEDSAVYLCASSLRDLREIYNSPLHFGNGTRLTVT.

At least ten counts were recorded for this clonotype. The chain links TRBV5-1 to TRBJ2-1; perhaps TRBD2 as D (6 bases). Germline V gene sequence: CDR1 SGHRS, CDR2 YFSETQ. The V gene lost 4 bases and the J gene lost 10 bases, with 15 bases spanning the gap. This CDR3 comprises 13 residues. For the CDR3, the DNA is TGCGCCAGCAGCGGGCAAACAGGAGGGGAGCAGTTCTTC. Its translation is CASSGQTGGEQFF.

This chain connects TRBV6-4 to TRBJ2-1; TRBD2 aligns across 8 bases. CDR1 is MRHNA and CDR2 is SNTAGT in the germline V gene. Germline trimming cut 4 bases from V and 8 bases from J; bases unmatched to any gene: 10. The CDR3 covers 15 residues. CDR3 nucleotides: TGTGCCAGCAGTGCTCTAAACGGGGGGGGCGATGAGCAGTTCTTC. This sequence encodes CASSALNGGGDEQFF.

The DNA for the CDR3 is TGTGCCACCAGTGATATCGGACAGGGCTCCTACAATGAGCAGTTCTTC. Translated: CATSDIGQGSYNEQFF. The chain couples TRBV24-1 to TRBJ2-1; TRBD1 matches 8 bases. Germline CDR1 KGHDR, CDR2 SFDVKD. CDR3 length: 16 amino acids. The junction had 3 bases not matched to a gene; V was cut back by 3 bases and J by 0 bases.

Notes on this clonotype: A much larger clone lies one base from this, so it may be a read error. The chain uses TRBV5-1 and TRBJ2-1; TRBD1 matches at 11 bases. Germline values: CDR1 SGHRS, CDR2 YFSETQ. The CDR3 extends over 15 amino acids. Germline trimming cut 2 bases from V and 6 bases from J; bases unmatched to any gene: 4. The CDR3 region is CASSFAGQGVNEQFF. The CDR3 DNA follows: TGCGCCAGCAGCTTCGCGGGACAGGGGGTCAATGAGCAGTTCTTC.

The V call is TRBV5-1, the J call TRBJ2-5; 11 nucleotides match TRBD2. This CDR3 has 17 residues. After removal of 0 bases from V and 2 bases from J, the junction contained 6 bases not matched to a gene. The germline gives CDR1 SGHRS, CDR2 YFSETQ. As DNA, the CDR3 is TGCGCCAGCAGCTTGGGGCCTAGCGGGGGGACTCAAGAGACCCAGTACTTC. This translates into CASSLGPSGGTQETQYF. The complete variable domain, with remaining parts taken from reference TRBV5-1 and TRBJ2-5, reads KAGVTQTPRYLIKTRGQQVTLSCSPISGHRSVSWYQQTPGQGLQFLFEYFSETQRNKGNFPGRFSGRQFSNSRSEMNVSTLELGDSALYLCASSLGPSGGTQETQYFGPGTRLLVL.

This clonotype was observed a single time. V and J are TRBV3-1 and TRBJ2-5; 11 nucleotides line up with TRBD1. J gave up 3 bases and V 5 bases, and 5 bases lay outside the gene matches. The CDR3 loop spans 15 amino acids. CDR1 and CDR2 (germline): LGHDT, YNNKEL (reference sequence). The CDR3 region has the DNA TGTGCCAGCAGCGATCGGGACAGGGGGAAAGAGACCCAGTACTTC. Its translation is CASSDRDRGKETQYF.

This clonotype was recorded many times. The chain couples TRBV5-1 to TRBJ2-3; unclear D gene. Germline V gene data show CDR1 as SGHRS and CDR2 as YFSETQ. Trimming left V 0 bases short and J 1 base short, with 9 bases between. There are 15 residues in the CDR3. CDR3 in amino acids: CASSLEGVRTDTQYF. In DNA, the CDR3 is TGCGCCAGCAGCTTGGAGGGCGTACGCACAGATACGCAGTATTTT.

The chain combines TRBV4-2 with TRBJ2-2; TRBD1 might be the D (5 bases). The germline V gene has CDR1 LGHNA and CDR2 YNFKEQ. V lost 4 bases to trimming and J lost 5 bases, with 20 bases between them. The CDR3 is 17 residues long. The CDR3, as DNA: TGTGCCAGCAGCCTTCCCCGGCAGACAGCCAGGACCGGGGAGCTGTTTTTT. Translated: CASSLPRQTARTGELFF.

In this sample, this clonotype turned up a few times. The rearrangement joins TRBV7-6 to TRBJ2-1, with no clear D. This CDR3 is 17 amino acids long. The ends were cut back, 1 base at V and 0 bases at J, with 13 bases in the middle. CDR1 and CDR2 (germline): SGHVS, FNYEAQ. The CDR3: CASSLGPYKGSYNEQFF. CDR3 DNA: TGTGCCAGCAGCTTAGGCCCGTACAAGGGCTCCTACAATGAGCAGTTCTTC.

This clonotype was seen a handful of times. V gene TRBV5-1 combines with J gene TRBJ2-5, with 11 bases fitting TRBD1. The CDR3 covers 16 residues. The germline V gene has CDR1 SGHRS and CDR2 YFSETQ. J was trimmed by 5 bases and V by 3 bases; bases with no gene match: 9. The CDR3, as DNA: TGCGCCAGCAGCTCGCACGGACAGGGGGCTGGGGAGACCCAGTACTTC. This gives the protein CASSSHGQGAGETQYF.

The genes are TRBV20-1 and TRBJ1-1; tentative D call: TRBD1 (5 bases). Germline-derived CDR1 and CDR2 are DFQATT and SNEGSKA (reference sequence). This CDR3 is 12 amino acids long. The V and J ends lost 1 base and 6 bases respectively, with 9 bases between them. CDR3 region: CSARADISEAFF. The CDR3, as DNA: TGCAGTGCTAGAGCGGACATATCTGAAGCTTTCTTT.

The V gene is TRBV2, the J gene TRBJ2-5, with 9 nucleotides matching TRBD1. Unmatched junction bases numbered 5, after V lost 6 bases and J lost 9 bases. Germline V gives CDR1 SNHLY, CDR2 FYNNEI. The CDR3 is 12 residues long. The CDR3 DNA follows: TGTGCCAGCAGCGGACAGGGGTCGTCCCAGTACTTC. Protein: CASSGQGSSQYF.

This clonotype came up a few times. This chain connects TRBV5-8 to TRBJ2-7; 8 bases line up with TRBD2. Germline CDR1 is SGHTS and CDR2 is YDEGEE. The trim removed 4 bases at V and 4 bases at J, leaving 13 bases unmatched. The CDR3 consists of 16 residues. The CDR3 sequence: CASSRLGSGSGYEQYF. In nucleotides, the CDR3 is TGTGCCAGCAGCCGCCTGGGCAGCGGGAGTGGTTACGAGCAGTACTTC.

The sample holds a few counts of this clonotype. The V and J genes are TRBV12-3 or TRBV12-4 and TRBJ2-2; D call uncertain. Trimming took 5 bases from V and 3 from J, leaving 13 bases between them. This CDR3 has 15 residues. The CDR3 DNA reads TGTGCCAGCAGTAGTTCCCGTAGGGACACCGGGGAGCTGTTTTTT. Translated, it gives CASSSSRRDTGELFF.

This rearrangement joins TRBV11-2 to TRBJ2-5, with no clear D. Trimming cost V 2 bases and J 4 bases, with 11 bases left between them. The CDR3 sequence is 14 residues long. CDR1 and CDR2 from the germline V gene are SGHAT and FQNNGV. CDR3 nucleotide sequence: TGTGCCAGCAGCTTATTTCGGGCCCTAGAGACCCAGTACTTC. Translated, it gives CASSLFRALETQYF.

This clonotype appeared a few times. The genes are TRBV7-6 and TRBJ2-1; D tentatively reads TRBD1 or TRBD2 (5 bases each). Germline CDR1 is SGHVS and CDR2 is FNYEAQ. The CDR3 length is 15 residues. The V end lost 5 bases, the J end lost 3 bases, and 14 bases lay between the germline ends. DNA for the CDR3: TGTGCCAGCAGCGTCCTAGCCCAGGGCTACAATGAGCAGTTCTTC. Its translation is CASSVLAQGYNEQFF.

V and J are TRBV11-2 and TRBJ2-4; 8 bases align to TRBD1. CDR1 and CDR2 from the germline V gene are SGHAT and FQNNGV. This CDR3 spans 15 amino acids. The V and J ends lost 1 base and 9 bases, in that order; junction bases with no gene match: 8. The CDR3 spells CASSLGAGGGGIQYF. CDR3 DNA: TGTGCCAGCAGCTTAGGGGCAGGGGGCGGCGGCATTCAGTACTTC.

Comment on this clonotype: A much bigger clone sits one base away, suggesting this may be a read error. This chain joins TRBV20-1 and TRBJ1-1; TRBD1 might be the D (5 bases). This CDR3 has 16 amino acids. Germline CDR1 DFQATT, CDR2 SNEGSKA (reference sequence). Trimming stripped 3 bases from V and 0 bases from J, with 17 bases between. CDR3 protein: CSARVHGDGLNTEAFF. The CDR3 DNA is TGCAGTGCTAGGGTCCATGGGGACGGATTGAACACTGAAGCTTTCTTT.

The chain links TRBV7-9 to TRBJ2-3; D is possibly TRBD1 or TRBD2 (6 bases each). This CDR3 contains 15 residues. Trimming took 5 bases from V and 4 from J, leaving 16 bases between them. Germline loops: CDR1 SEHNR, CDR2 FQNEAQ (reference sequence). The CDR3 protein is CASSGGGRWADTQYF. The DNA for the CDR3 is TGTGCCAGCAGCGGAGGGGGGCGGTGGGCAGATACGCAGTATTTT.

In this sample, this clonotype turned up many times. J is TRBJ1-5 and V is TRBV24-1; D is perhaps TRBD1 (5 bases). From germline, CDR1 is KGHDR and CDR2 SFDVKD. The CDR3 runs to 14 residues. The V gene lost 4 bases and the J gene lost 5 bases, with 11 bases spanning the gap. CDR3 sequence reads: CATSDPAGDQPQHF. CDR3 sequence (DNA): TGTGCCACCAGTGACCCGGCGGGGGATCAGCCCCAGCATTTT.

This clonotype has a handful of counts. CDR3 protein: CASKPWGDTEAFF. As DNA, the CDR3 is TGTGCCAGCAAGCCGTGGGGTGACACTGAAGCTTTCTTT. V and J are TRBV3-1 and TRBJ1-1; D remains unclear. The CDR3 length is 13 residues. Trimming stripped 7 bases from V and 3 bases from J, with 12 bases between. Germline-derived CDR1 and CDR2 are LGHDT and YNNKEL (reference sequence). The variable domain in full, completed from reference TRBV3-1 and TRBJ1-1, reads DTAVSQTPKYLVTQMGNDKSIKCEQNLGHDTMYWYKQDSKKFLKIMFSYNNKELIINETVPNRFSPKSPDKAHLNLHINSLELGDSAVYFCASKPWGDTEAFFGQGTRLTVV.